The 24 T cell receptor beta chains reported below all come from one sample, sequenced in a study of shared clonotypes between healthy human individuals. Terminally differentiated effector memory CD45RA+ cells were excluded by CCR7 positive selection of CD45RO-negative cells. Sequencing was performed with immunoSEQ multiplex PCR; in TCRdb, only in-frame clones are kept and a portion is missing. The data contain millions of clones, 93% of them singletons. Specimen: naive CD8+ T cells from PBMCs. All receptors come from a man younger than 35 in good health. Some clones in this sample may be carry-over from other donors' samples.

The genes are TRBV6-5 and TRBJ2-1; 11 bases are a match to TRBD2. Trimming at V came to 2 bases and at J to 4 bases, leaving 4 bases not matched to a gene. The CDR3 runs 16 residues. In germline, CDR1 is MNHEY, CDR2 SVGAGI. CDR3 in amino acids: CASSYGTSGRYNEQFF. CDR3 bases: TGTGCCAGCAGTTACGGGACTAGCGGACGTTACAATGAGCAGTTCTTC.

Turning to this clone: The same CDR3 also results from other DNA sequences found in this sample. CDR3 sequence: CASSPRDRAYEQYF. In nucleotides, the CDR3 is TGTGCCAGCAGCCCCCGGGACAGGGCTTACGAGCAGTACTTC. The chain carries TRBV28 and TRBJ2-7, with 9 bases matching TRBD1. V shed 6 bases and J 4 bases; nucleotides not matched to a gene: 7. Germline assignment: CDR1 MDHEN and CDR2 SYDVKM. The CDR3 length is 14 residues.

This chain joins TRBV19 and TRBJ1-1; no clear D. V was cut by 9 bases and J by 6 bases, with 14 bases left in between. The CDR3 contains 12 residues. CDR1 and CDR2 (germline): LNHDA, SQIVND (reference sequence). CDR3 in amino acids: CASAGPGSEAFF. The CDR3 DNA reads TGTGCCAGCGCTGGCCCGGGTTCTGAAGCTTTCTTT.

V and J are TRBV5-5 and TRBJ2-7; tentatively, D is TRBD1 or TRBD2 (5 bases each). Trimming took 7 bases from V and 1 from J, leaving 12 bases between them. CDR3 length: 13 amino acids. CDR1 is SGHKS and CDR2 is YYEKEE in the germline V gene (reference sequence). This chain's CDR3 is CASGRDRSYEQYF. The CDR3, as DNA: TGTGCCAGCGGCCGGGACCGGTCCTACGAGCAGTACTTC.

In regard to this clone: Distinct nucleotide sequences in the sample also encode this CDR3. The chain carries TRBV6-5 and TRBJ2-1; the D gene is possibly TRBD1 (5 bases). Germline CDR1 is MNHEY and CDR2 is SVGAGI. CDR3 length equals 14 residues. Trimming stripped 0 bases from V and 4 bases from J, with 7 bases between. As DNA, the CDR3 is TGTGCCAGCAGTTACTCCCAGGGATACAATGAGCAGTTCTTC. Protein sequence: CASSYSQGYNEQFF.

This clone has only a few counts. The J gene is TRBJ2-2, the V gene TRBV27; TRBD2 agrees at 16 bases. The length of the CDR3 is 17 residues. Germline values: CDR1 MNHEY, CDR2 SMNVEV (reference sequence). V was clipped by 5 bases and J by 7 bases; unmatched bases: 7. In DNA, the CDR3 is TGTGCCAGCAGTCCCGGGACTAGCGGGAGGGATGGCGGGGAGCTGTTTTTT. Residues: CASSPGTSGRDGGELFF.

Only one count was recorded for this clone. The V and J genes are TRBV27 and TRBJ2-3, with TRBD2 matching 10 bases. Germline lookup yields CDR1 MNHEY and CDR2 SMNVEV (reference sequence). The CDR3 runs to 17 residues. V dropped 6 bases and J dropped 6; count of bases not matched to a gene: 15. The CDR3 DNA reads as TGTGCCAGCAGCAAGACACTAGCGGGGCCCCTATTCGATACGCAGTATTTT. Protein: CASSKTLAGPLFDTQYF.

The CDR3 DNA follows: TGTGCCACCAGCCTCACAGAGAATAGCAATCAGCCCCAGCATTTT. It yields the protein CATSLTENSNQPQHF. V usage is TRBV15 and J usage is TRBJ1-5; no clear D. V was trimmed by 5 bases and J by 0 bases, leaving 11 bases between them. The CDR3 is 15 residues long. Per the germline V gene, CDR1 is LNHNV and CDR2 is YYDKDF (reference sequence).

There are a few counts of this clone. This chain connects TRBV27 to TRBJ1-2; D might be TRBD1 (6 bases). Between the trimmed V and J ends, which lost 7 bases and 4 bases, there was a span of 19 bases. CDR1 is MNHEY, CDR2 SMNVEV, per germline (reference sequence). CDR3 size: 15 residues. CDR3 coding DNA: TGTGCCAGCACCTTATTCTGGGGGGCGCGCTATGGCTACACCTTC. Amino acids: CASTLFWGARYGYTF.

This chain connects TRBV6-1 to TRBJ1-1; no clear D gene. CDR1 is MNHNS and CDR2 is SASEGT in the germline V gene. The CDR3 covers 14 residues. V lost 1 base and J 1 base, leaving 7 bases between the germline ends. The CDR3 here is CASSEGAWNTEAFF. The CDR3 DNA reads TGTGCCAGCAGTGAAGGGGCCTGGAACACTGAAGCTTTCTTT.

The V gene is TRBV6-5, the J gene TRBJ2-5, with 12 bases identical to TRBD2. The J call is uncertain, as TRBJ2-7 better fits the DNA end. The germline gives CDR1 MNHEY, CDR2 SVGAGI. There are 15 residues in the CDR3. The CDR3 loop reads CASTELAGGRYEQYF. As DNA, the CDR3 is TGTGCCAGCACCGAACTAGCGGGAGGACGGTACGAGCAGTACTTC.

CDR3: CASSFRREVGTDTQYF. As DNA, the CDR3 is TGTGCCAGCAGTTTCCGGCGGGAGGTGGGCACAGATACGCAGTATTTT. V is TRBV27 and J is TRBJ2-3; TRBD2 matches 8 bases. The length of the CDR3 is 16 residues. Germline trimming cut 3 bases from V and 1 base from J; bases unmatched to any gene: 6. Germline lookup yields CDR1 MNHEY and CDR2 SMNVEV (reference sequence).

The chain employs TRBV9 and TRBJ2-5, with D tentatively TRBD2 (6 bases). CDR3 length: 15 amino acids. V lost 3 bases and J lost 1, with 13 bases in between. Germline CDR1 and CDR2: SGDLS and YYNGEE. Here the CDR3 reads CASSGRESSQETQYF. CDR3 DNA sequence: TGTGCCAGCAGCGGGAGGGAAAGTTCCCAAGAGACCCAGTACTTC.

This sequence joins TRBV4-1 and TRBJ1-1; D gene unclear. Looked up from germline, CDR1 is MGHRA and CDR2 is YSYEKL. The CDR3 has 15 amino acids. V lost 0 bases, J lost 2 bases, and 10 bases lay in between. CDR3 sequence reads: CASSQDSRTNTEAFF. The CDR3 DNA reads TGCGCCAGCAGCCAAGATTCCAGGACCAACACTGAAGCTTTCTTT.

V usage is TRBV2 and J usage is TRBJ2-4, with 9 bases fitting TRBD2. The ends lost 0 bases at V and 1 base at J; junction bases unmatched: 7. Germline CDR1 reads SNHLY; CDR2 reads FYNNEI. The CDR3 contains 18 residues. CDR3 amino acids: CASSEALRSGSAKNIQYF. CDR3 DNA sequence: TGTGCCAGCAGTGAAGCGCTTCGTAGCGGGAGTGCCAAAAACATTCAGTACTTC.

The chain uses TRBV29-1 and TRBJ2-3, with D uncertain. The CDR3 extends over 12 amino acids. V dropped 3 bases and J dropped 2 bases, with 6 bases sitting between them. The germline gives CDR1 SQVTM, CDR2 ANQGSEA. The CDR3 coding sequence is TGCAGCGTTGATCTCTCCACAGATACGCAGTATTTT. Translation gives CSVDLSTDTQYF.

Written as DNA, the CDR3 is TGCGCCAGCAGCCAACCCTGGACTAGCGGGACTTACAATGAGCAGTTCTTC. It specifies CASSQPWTSGTYNEQFF. This sequence joins TRBV4-1 and TRBJ2-1; TRBD2 aligns across 12 bases. The germline CDR1 and CDR2 sequences are MGHRA and YSYEKL. V was clipped by 2 bases and J by 4 bases; unmatched bases: 6. CDR3 length equals 17 residues.

The rearrangement links TRBV7-9 to TRBJ2-1; maybe TRBD2 (6 bases). V was clipped by 5 bases and J by 6 bases, with 8 bases between them. This CDR3 has 12 amino acids. Germline assignment: CDR1 SEHNR and CDR2 FQNEAQ (reference sequence). The CDR3 spells CASSPTSNEQFF. The CDR3 DNA reads as TGTGCCAGCAGCCCGACTAGCAATGAGCAGTTCTTC.

The chain is built from TRBV5-4 and TRBJ2-5, with D unclear. The germline V and J ends were trimmed by 1 base and 6 bases, with 13 bases remaining between them. Per germline, CDR1 SGHNT and CDR2 YYREEE (reference sequence). This CDR3 has 14 amino acids. The CDR3 spells CASSLRLTPQTQYF. As DNA, the CDR3 is TGTGCCAGCAGCTTGAGGCTTACCCCGCAGACCCAGTACTTC.

Written as DNA, the CDR3 is TGTGCCAGCAGTGATAGGGGACCAGCCTCCTACGAGCAGTACTTC. Amino acid sequence: CASSDRGPASYEQYF. V gene TRBV25-1 combines with J gene TRBJ2-7; D could derive from TRBD1 or TRBD2 (5 bases each). The V end lost 3 bases, the J end lost 0 bases, and 12 bases lay between the germline ends. CDR3 length: 15 residues. Germline V gives CDR1 MGHDK, CDR2 SYGVNS.

This rearrangement joins TRBV7-3 to TRBJ2-1; TRBD1 aligns across 9 bases. V dropped 3 bases and J dropped 9; count of bases not matched to a gene: 15. The length of the CDR3 is 17 residues. CDR1 SGHTA and CDR2 FQGTGA come from the germline V gene. CDR3 nucleotide sequence: TGTGCCAGCAGCTTGCAAACCGGGACAGGGTCAGGGAGTGAGCAGTTCTTC. Translation: CASSLQTGTGSGSEQFF.

This clone was recorded only once. This chain links TRBV5-1 with TRBJ2-1; TRBD2 aligns across 10 bases. There are 15 residues in the CDR3. V trimming: 0 bases; J trimming: 7 bases; junction bases outside the gene matches: 4. CDR1 SGHRS and CDR2 YFSETQ come from the germline V gene. CDR3 amino acids: CASSLASGSENEQFF. For the CDR3, the DNA is TGCGCCAGCAGCTTGGCTAGCGGGAGTGAAAATGAGCAGTTCTTC.

The chain employs TRBV2 and TRBJ2-1, with TRBD2 matching over 11 bases. Germline V gene data show CDR1 as SNHLY and CDR2 as FYNNEI. The CDR3 consists of 18 residues. V was pared by 0 bases and J by 8 bases, with 12 bases of the junction left unmatched. CDR3 residues: CASSEAGPGLAVMYEQFF. CDR3 nucleotide sequence: TGTGCCAGCAGTGAAGCAGGACCGGGACTAGCGGTAATGTATGAGCAGTTCTTC.

The rearrangement joins TRBV28 to TRBJ1-5; D not resolved. Germline V lookup: CDR1 MDHEN, CDR2 SYDVKM. V was pared by 4 bases and J by 2 bases, with 18 bases between. This CDR3 is built from 17 residues. The CDR3 DNA is TGTGCCAGCAGTTACCCGGCCGGCATCCCGGGCAATCAGCCCCAGCATTTT. Its translation: CASSYPAGIPGNQPQHF.